The 20 T cell receptor beta chains below come from one sample, sequenced in a study of radiation and T cells in renal cell carcinoma. Assay: immunoSEQ multiplex PCR; the TCRdb copy retains only in-frame clones and omits some. The table records roughly 120,000 clones, roughly 80% of them present only once. The time point was: baseline pretreatment blood. Stated treatment: 15 Gy SBRT to primary tumor, nephrectomy 4 weeks later. The starting material was blood, obtained from a patient whose treatment included radiotherapy and nephrectomy. The receptors stem from a woman aged 55-70 years with renal cell carcinoma.

The rearrangement links TRBV5-4 to TRBJ2-3, with D uncertain. Trimming took 3 bases from V and 1 from J, leaving 6 bases between them. Germline CDR1 and CDR2: SGHNT and YYREEE (reference sequence). The CDR3 loop spans 13 amino acids. As DNA, the CDR3 is TGTGCCAGCAGCTCCCGAGGCACAGATACGCAGTATTTT. Protein product: CASSSRGTDTQYF.

The J gene is TRBJ1-4, the V gene TRBV11-2; TRBD1 might be the D (5 bases). V was pared by 5 bases and J by 0 bases, with 16 bases between. Looked up from germline, CDR1 is SGHAT and CDR2 is FQNNGV. CDR3 size: 17 residues. In DNA, the CDR3 is TGTGCCAGCAGCACGGGGACGTTTGTTGCAACTAATGAAAAACTGTTTTTT. Translation gives CASSTGTFVATNEKLFF.

The chain employs TRBV28 and TRBJ1-5; weak D call: TRBD1 (5 bases). The V gene lost 5 bases and the J gene lost 0 bases, with 17 bases spanning the gap. Germline-derived CDR1 and CDR2 are MDHEN and SYDVKM. The CDR3 has 17 amino acids. The chain's CDR3 is CASSPSGTAGSNQPQHF. DNA for the CDR3: TGTGCCAGCAGTCCTTCTGGGACGGCCGGTAGCAATCAGCCCCAGCATTTT. Full variable domain (rest looked up from reference TRBV28 and TRBJ1-5): DVKVTQSSRYLVKRTGEKVFLECVQDMDHENMFWYRQDPGLGLRLIYFSYDVKMKEKGDIPEGYSVSREKKERFSLILESASTNQTSMYLCASSPSGTAGSNQPQHFGDGTRLSIL.

The sample holds a few counts of this clone. This chain joins TRBV19 and TRBJ1-1; 8 nucleotides align to TRBD1. CDR1 is LNHDA, CDR2 SQIVND, per germline (reference sequence). J gave up 7 bases and V 7 bases, and 8 bases lay outside the gene matches. The length of the CDR3 is 13 residues. CDR3 sequence: CASTPGGAGEAFF. The CDR3 DNA is TGTGCCAGTACCCCAGGGGGCGCGGGTGAAGCTTTCTTT.

V gene TRBV11-3 combines with J gene TRBJ2-1; TRBD1 or TRBD2 may be the D gene (5 bases each). V shed 5 bases and J shed 6 bases, with 20 bases lying between them. The CDR3 covers 16 residues. CDR1 is SGHNT and CDR2 is YENEEA in the germline V gene. The CDR3 spells CASSEGEGLGPNEQFF. CDR3 in DNA: TGTGCCAGCAGCGAAGGAGAGGGGTTGGGGCCCAATGAGCAGTTCTTC. The complete variable domain, with remaining parts taken from reference TRBV11-3 and TRBJ2-1, reads EAGVVQSPRYKIIEKKQPVAFWCNPISGHNTLYWYLQNLGQGPELLIRYENEEAVDDSQLPKDRFSAERLKGVDSTLKIQPAELGDSAVYLCASSEGEGLGPNEQFFGPGTRLTVL.

This chain connects TRBV19 to TRBJ1-1, with TRBD1 identical over 7 bases. Germline CDR1 is LNHDA and CDR2 is SQIVND (reference sequence). This CDR3 is built from 12 residues. Trimming removed 9 bases from V and 2 bases from J; junction bases left unmatched: 3. In nucleotides, the CDR3 is TGTGCCAGCAGGACAGGCAACACTGAAGCTTTCTTT. Translation: CASRTGNTEAFF.

This clone was observed a few times. V is TRBV7-9 and J is TRBJ1-1; no reliable D call. With 1 base removed from V and 2 bases from J, the gap between germline ends came to 11 bases. The germline CDR1 and CDR2 sequences are SEHNR and FQNEAQ (reference sequence). CDR3 length: 15 residues. The CDR3 reads CASSLGTAVNTEAFF. For the CDR3, the DNA is TGTGCCAGCAGCTTAGGAACAGCAGTTAACACTGAAGCTTTCTTT.

This chain connects TRBV10-3 to TRBJ2-7; 7 nucleotides line up with TRBD2. The CDR3 totals 16 residues. Germline CDR1 ENHRY, CDR2 SYGVKD. V shed 3 bases and J 0 bases; nucleotides not matched to a gene: 8. CDR3 sequence reads: CAISDGRERGSYEQYF. As DNA, the CDR3 is TGTGCCATCAGTGATGGAAGGGAGCGGGGCTCCTACGAGCAGTACTTC.

This rearrangement joins TRBV7-9 to TRBJ1-3; a weak D match, TRBD1 (5 bases). This CDR3 is 12 amino acids long. In germline, CDR1 is SEHNR, CDR2 FQNEAQ (reference sequence). V was cut by 0 bases and J by 8 bases, with 5 bases left in between. The chain's CDR3 is CASSLAGDTIYF. As DNA, the CDR3 is TGTGCCAGCAGCTTAGCAGGGGACACCATATATTTT.

The gene calls are TRBV5-6 and TRBJ2-7; D is perhaps TRBD2 (6 bases). CDR3 length: 14 amino acids. Germline-derived CDR1 and CDR2 are SGHDT and YYEEEE. Trimming removed 0 bases at V and 2 bases at J, with 9 bases between. CDR3 in DNA: TGTGCCAGCAGCTTGGTGCCGGGGGCCTACGAGCAGTACTTC. Protein: CASSLVPGAYEQYF.

The J gene is TRBJ1-5, the V gene TRBV6-1; TRBD1 might be the D (5 bases). This CDR3 has 13 amino acids. Germline assignment: CDR1 MNHNS and CDR2 SASEGT. V lost 6 bases and J 7 bases, leaving 13 bases between the germline ends. CDR3 in amino acids: CASRRGAGQPQHF. The CDR3 DNA is TGTGCCAGCAGAAGGGGCGCTGGGCAGCCCCAGCATTTT.

V gene TRBV4-2 combines with J gene TRBJ2-5, with D possibly TRBD1 on 6 matching bases. V lost 4 bases and J lost 4, with 16 bases in between. The CDR3 runs 15 residues. Germline assignment: CDR1 LGHNA and CDR2 YNFKEQ. The CDR3 reads CASSLFNQGRETQYF. The CDR3 DNA reads as TGTGCCAGCAGCCTCTTTAATCAGGGGCGAGAGACCCAGTACTTC.

This clone was counted a few times. The DNA for the CDR3 is TGTGCCTGGAGTCTCGGGACGGGAAACAATCAGCCCCAGCATTTT. Translated: CAWSLGTGNNQPQHF. This chain uses TRBV30 with TRBJ1-5, with D possibly TRBD1 on 5 matching bases. Germline values: CDR1 GTSNPN, CDR2 SVGIG (reference sequence). With 2 bases removed from V and 3 bases from J, the gap between germline ends came to 14 bases. This CDR3 contains 15 residues.

The V call is TRBV6-6, the J call TRBJ1-5, with D perhaps TRBD1 (5 bases). Trimming removed 0 bases from V and 6 bases from J, with 9 bases in between. The CDR3 contains 14 residues. Germline CDR1 and CDR2: MNHNY and SVGAGI (reference sequence). CDR3 nucleotides: TGTGCCAGCAGTTACTCAGGGGAAGGTCAGCCCCAGCATTTT. This encodes CASSYSGEGQPQHF.

The chain is built from TRBV5-6 and TRBJ2-7, with D possibly called TRBD1 or TRBD2 (5 bases each). The V end was cut by 5 bases, the J end by 5 bases, with 20 bases between. CDR1 SGHDT and CDR2 YYEEEE come from the germline V gene. CDR3 length: 15 residues. The CDR3 coding sequence is TGTGCCAGCAGTAACCTCGGGACGATCGGCGACGAGCAGTACTTC. Its protein is CASSNLGTIGDEQYF.

V is TRBV4-3 and J is TRBJ1-5, with D unresolved. The V end was cut by 1 base, the J end by 5 bases, with 9 bases between. Germline CDR1 LGHNA, CDR2 YSLEER. The length of the CDR3 is 14 residues. This CDR3 is CASSQGVGDQPQHF. CDR3 sequence (DNA): TGCGCCAGCAGCCAAGGGGTTGGCGATCAGCCCCAGCATTTT.

This chain joins TRBV4-3 and TRBJ2-7, with D uncertain. V lost 0 bases and J 6 bases, leaving 9 bases between the germline ends. This CDR3 comprises 13 residues. Germline V gene lookup returns CDR1 LGHNA and CDR2 YSLEER. The DNA for the CDR3 is TGCGCCAGCAGCCAAGATGGGCGGTCCGAGCAGTACTTC. Amino acid sequence: CASSQDGRSEQYF.

This chain connects TRBV5-4 to TRBJ1-1, with D unresolved. Germline-derived CDR1 and CDR2 are SGHNT and YYREEE (reference sequence). This CDR3 has 15 residues. V was shortened by 1 base and J by 5 bases, with 15 bases between the two germline ends. CDR3 protein: CASSLSPNYETEAFF. DNA for the CDR3: TGTGCCAGCAGCTTGTCTCCAAACTATGAGACTGAAGCTTTCTTT.

The CDR3 is CARTDRGKNIQYF. CDR3 nucleotides: TGTGCCAGAACCGACAGGGGGAAAAACATTCAGTACTTC. The chain links TRBV5-3 to TRBJ2-4; TRBD1 matches 9 bases. TRBV5-3 carries the ORF label, with uncertain function. Germline trimming cut 6 bases from V and 4 bases from J; bases unmatched to any gene: 2. The CDR3 loop spans 13 amino acids.

The gene calls are TRBV11-3 and TRBJ2-2; TRBD1 is a possible D gene (6 bases). The length of the CDR3 is 13 residues. Germline-derived CDR1 and CDR2 are SGHNT and YENEEA. The V end lost 3 bases, the J end lost 6 bases, and 8 bases lay between the germline ends. CDR3 in amino acids: CASSLGHAGELFF. CDR3 in DNA: TGTGCCAGCAGCTTGGGACACGCCGGGGAGCTGTTTTTT.